Shown below are 17 T cell receptor beta chains from a single sample sequenced in a study of tissue T cells after allogeneic stem cell transplantation. Here immunoSEQ multiplex PCR was the method, and the copy in TCRdb shows in-frame clones only, minus some. The table shows 8,000 or so clones, with more than 60% occurring only once. Material: skin, obtained at autopsy. Receptors originate from an older male patient with steroid-refractory graft-versus-host disease after an allogeneic stem cell transplant. Part of the T cell pool may stem from the graft donor.

The rearrangement links TRBV19 to TRBJ2-1; 8 nucleotides agree with TRBD2. Trimming at V came to 8 bases and at J to 2 bases, leaving 8 bases not matched to a gene. The CDR3 is made up of 15 amino acids. The germline V gene has CDR1 LNHDA and CDR2 SQIVND (reference sequence). CDR3 protein: CASGGRGGPYNEQFF. The CDR3, as DNA: TGTGCCAGTGGTGGCCGGGGGGGCCCCTACAATGAGCAGTTCTTC.

This chain connects TRBV6-5 to TRBJ2-7, with D tentatively TRBD1 or TRBD2 (5 bases each). Germline V gives CDR1 MNHEY, CDR2 SVGAGI. The V end lost 4 bases, the J end lost 3 bases, and 16 bases lay between the germline ends. This CDR3 region has 15 residues. This CDR3 reads CASSSSGDRGYEQYF. CDR3 bases: TGTGCCAGCAGTTCCTCCGGGGATAGGGGCTACGAGCAGTACTTC.

The genes are TRBV5-1 and TRBJ2-7; 7 nucleotides align to TRBD2. Germline CDR1 SGHRS, CDR2 YFSETQ. This CDR3 is built from 14 residues. V shed 3 bases, J shed 3 bases, and the junction held 6 bases outside the gene matches. In DNA form, the CDR3 reads TGCGCCAGCAGCTGGGGAGGGACTCACTACGAGCAGTACTTC. Protein: CASSWGGTHYEQYF.

V usage is TRBV7-9 and J usage is TRBJ1-5, with a tentative D call TRBD1 (5 bases). The CDR3 length is 12 residues. V lost 1 base, J lost 7 bases, and 5 bases lay in between. The germline gives CDR1 SEHNR, CDR2 FQNEAQ (reference sequence). In DNA form, the CDR3 reads TGTGCCAGCAGCTTAGGGACACAGCCCCAGCATTTT. This encodes CASSLGTQPQHF.

The chain recombines TRBV10-1 with TRBJ1-1, with a weak D call TRBD1 (5 bases). This CDR3 has 15 residues. Germline V lookup: CDR1 WNHNN, CDR2 SYGVQD (reference sequence). V was pared by 1 base and J by 4 bases, with 13 bases between. In nucleotides, the CDR3 is TGCGCCAGCAGTGAGTTATGGGGGGAAGGCACTGAAGCTTTCTTT. Protein sequence: CASSELWGEGTEAFF.

V and J are TRBV13 and TRBJ2-5; TRBD2 aligns across 7 bases. Trimming cost V 5 bases and J 0 bases; bases outside gene matches: 15. Germline V gives CDR1 PRHDT, CDR2 FYEKMQ (reference sequence). The CDR3 is made up of 18 amino acids. Here the CDR3 reads CASSHRDYIKSYQETQYF. The CDR3, as DNA: TGTGCCAGCAGCCACCGGGACTATATTAAATCGTACCAAGAGACCCAGTACTTC.

This chain connects TRBV19 to TRBJ1-5; TRBD1 matches at 7 bases. CDR1 LNHDA and CDR2 SQIVND come from the germline V gene (reference sequence). With V trimmed by 4 bases and J by 3 bases, 6 bases remained unmatched. The CDR3 runs to 15 residues. This chain's CDR3 is CASSSGTASNQPQHF. The CDR3 DNA reads as TGTGCCAGTAGTAGTGGGACAGCTTCCAATCAGCCCCAGCATTTT.

The chain carries TRBV9 and TRBJ1-6; 8 positions match TRBD1. The V gene end was trimmed by 0 bases and the J gene end by 7 bases; junction bases not matched to a gene: 3. The CDR3 extends over 15 amino acids. CDR1 is SGDLS, CDR2 YYNGEE, per germline. The CDR3 nucleotides are TGTGCCAGCAGCGTAGCCTGGACAGGGAATTCACCCCTCCACTTT. Translated: CASSVAWTGNSPLHF.

This clone was observed once. The V and J genes are TRBV5-5 and TRBJ2-7; TRBD1 matches at 8 bases. This CDR3 has 15 residues. V shed 4 bases and J 5 bases; nucleotides not matched to a gene: 11. The germline V gene encodes CDR1 SGHKS and CDR2 YYEKEE (reference sequence). The CDR3, as DNA: TGTGCCAGCAGCAAAGAGGACAGGGCGGGCCACGAGCAGTACTTC. Protein sequence: CASSKEDRAGHEQYF. The complete variable domain, with remaining parts taken from reference TRBV5-5 and TRBJ2-7, reads DAGVTQSPTHLIKTRGQQVTLRCSPISGHKSVSWYQQVLGQGPQFIFQYYEKEERGRGNFPDRFSARQFPNYSSELNVNALLLGDSALYLCASSKEDRAGHEQYFGPGTRLTVT.

The genes are TRBV2 and TRBJ2-3; possible D gene TRBD2, 6 bases. The V end was cut by 7 bases, the J end by 2 bases, with 25 bases between. Germline V CDR1 and CDR2: SNHLY, FYNNEI. This CDR3 contains 18 residues. CDR3 DNA: TGTGCCAGCATCGGACCTTTGCGGGGTGCACCTTACACAGATACGCAGTATTTT. The encoded protein is CASIGPLRGAPYTDTQYF.

The count of this clone is one. The chain is built from TRBV7-6 and TRBJ1-4; no clear D. Germline assignment: CDR1 SGHVS and CDR2 FNYEAQ. Trimming removed 3 bases at V and 7 bases at J, with 15 bases between. There are 15 residues in the CDR3. Here the CDR3 DNA reads TGTGCCAGCAGCTTGCGGGCGGAGGGTCTTGAAAAACTGTTTTTT. Translating it yields CASSLRAEGLEKLFF.

V and J are TRBV5-4 and TRBJ2-7; TRBD2 matches 7 bases. The germline V gene encodes CDR1 SGHNT and CDR2 YYREEE (reference sequence). The J segment lost 2 bases and the V segment lost 4 bases, leaving 3 bases of the junction unmatched. The CDR3 loop spans 13 amino acids. In nucleotides, the CDR3 is TGTGCCAGCAGCGGGGGGACTACCTACGAGCAGTACTTC. Protein: CASSGGTTYEQYF. Using reference TRBV5-4 and TRBJ2-7 for the parts outside the CDR3, the full variable domain is ETGVTQSPTHLIKTRGQQVTLRCSSQSGHNTVSWYQQALGQGPQFIFQYYREEENGRGNFPPRFSGLQFPNYSSELNVNALELDDSALYLCASSGGTTYEQYFGPGTRLTVT.

The chain recombines TRBV6-4 with TRBJ2-3, with D tentatively TRBD2 (7 bases). Trimming removed 0 bases at V and 2 bases at J, with 21 bases between. Looked up from germline, CDR1 is MRHNA and CDR2 is SNTAGT. The CDR3 loop spans 19 amino acids. The CDR3 sequence is CASSDSKIRHGGLTDTQYF. The CDR3 bases are TGTGCCAGCAGTGACTCGAAGATCAGACACGGGGGGCTCACAGATACGCAGTATTTT.

The V call is TRBV28, the J call TRBJ1-1; TRBD1 is a possible D gene (5 bases). V was shortened by 3 bases and J by 1 base, with 9 bases between the two germline ends. The length of the CDR3 is 14 residues. CDR1 and CDR2 (germline): MDHEN, SYDVKM. In DNA, the CDR3 is TGTGCCAGCAGTTTGTGGGGGAAGAACACTGAAGCTTTCTTT. As protein: CASSLWGKNTEAFF.

This chain uses TRBV3-1 (or the pseudogene TRBV3-2) with TRBJ1-5; 7 bases fit TRBD1. The germline gives CDR1 LGHDT, CDR2 YNNKEL (reference sequence). The V and J ends lost 5 bases and 4 bases, in that order; junction bases with no gene match: 5. This CDR3 is built from 14 residues. Here the CDR3 reads CASSLTGSNQPQHF. DNA of the CDR3: TGTGCCAGCAGCTTGACAGGGTCAAATCAGCCCCAGCATTTT.

This rearrangement joins TRBV25-1 to TRBJ1-2, with D uncertain. The germline V gene encodes CDR1 MGHDK and CDR2 SYGVNS. The CDR3 runs to 12 residues. Between the trimmed V and J ends, which lost 2 bases and 8 bases, there was a span of 9 bases. CDR3 protein: CASSEEGKGYTF. DNA for the CDR3: TGTGCCAGCAGTGAAGAAGGGAAAGGCTACACCTTC.

This chain connects TRBV5-4 to TRBJ2-2, with 8 bases that match TRBD1. V trimming: 0 bases; J trimming: 7 bases; junction bases outside the gene matches: 5. The CDR3 totals 15 residues. Germline V gene lookup returns CDR1 SGHNT and CDR2 YYREEE (reference sequence). In DNA, the CDR3 is TGTGCCAGCAGCTTGGCCAGGGGGCTCGTCGGGGAGCTGTTTTTT. Residues: CASSLARGLVGELFF.